The 17 T cell receptor beta chains listed next were all sequenced from one sample in a study of T cells in Graves' hyperthyroidism and ophthalmopathy. Amplification yielded TCR beta CDR3 regions, with RNA transcripts as the source. A set of HTBI primers served as the primers for a first-round RT-PCR of the TCR CDR3. TCRdb reprocessed the multiplex PCR reads with MiXCR, giving one entry per CDR3 protein. The repertoire has roughly 570,000 distinct CDR3 sequences, just over 45% of them found once; the top ten carry 19%. The sample comprised peripheral blood or thyroid tissue (not recorded which). Every receptor here comes from an adult woman with Graves' disease, either hyperthyroidism or ophthalmopathy (not recorded which).

Regarding this clonotype: Just one base apart from a much larger clone, this may be a read error. The rearrangement uses TRBV10-3 and TRBJ2-5, with 8 nucleotides matching TRBD1. CDR3 length: 15 amino acids. Looked up from germline, CDR1 is ENHRY and CDR2 is SYGVKD. CDR3 coding DNA: TGTGCCAGCAGTGTCTTCGGGACAGGCTACGAGACCCAGTACTTC. Translated, it gives CASSVFGTGYETQYF.

This clonotype was seen ten or more times. The V and J genes are TRBV20-1 and TRBJ1-4; D might be TRBD1 (5 bases). The CDR3 contains 13 residues. CDR1 is DFQATT and CDR2 is SNEGSKA in the germline V gene (reference sequence). The V end was cut by 4 bases, the J end by 7 bases, with 13 bases between. CDR3 protein: CSAMGGLSEKLFF. As DNA, the CDR3 is TGCAGTGCTATGGGGGGACTTAGTGAAAAACTGTTTTTT.

Many counts were recorded for this clonotype. CDR3 sequence reads: CASSYQEREKLYEQYF. The CDR3 DNA follows: TGTGCCAGCAGTTACCAAGAGCGGGAGAAATTGTACGAGCAGTACTTC. This chain uses TRBV6-2 or TRBV6-3 with TRBJ2-7, with 8 bases aligning to TRBD2. Germline CDR1 is MNHEY and CDR2 is SVGEGT. J lost 4 bases, V lost 2 bases, and 10 bases had no gene match. This CDR3 is 16 amino acids long.

The rearrangement uses TRBV9 and TRBJ2-1; 9 nucleotides line up with TRBD1. V was clipped by 2 bases and J by 5 bases; unmatched bases: 5. From germline, CDR1 is SGDLS and CDR2 YYNGEE. The CDR3 sequence is 15 residues long. The CDR3 protein is CASSVDRGLHNEQFF. CDR3 sequence (DNA): TGTGCCAGCAGCGTGGACAGGGGCCTCCACAATGAGCAGTTCTTC.

In DNA form, the CDR3 reads TGCGCCAGCAGCCTAGGAACTCGCGGGAGGGCCTTCGGGGAGCTGTTTTTT. This encodes CASSLGTRGRAFGELFF. The J gene is TRBJ2-2, the V gene TRBV4-1, with TRBD2 matching over 9 bases. The trim removed 4 bases at V and 7 bases at J, leaving 13 bases unmatched. The germline V gene encodes CDR1 MGHRA and CDR2 YSYEKL. This CDR3 is built from 17 residues.

This chain links TRBV19 with TRBJ1-6; possibly TRBD1 for D (5 bases). CDR3 length: 13 amino acids. Germline CDR1 reads LNHDA; CDR2 reads SQIVND (reference sequence). The ends were cut back, 4 bases at V and 9 bases at J, with 10 bases in the middle. The CDR3 sequence: CASSRGVGSPLHF. The CDR3 DNA reads TGTGCCAGTAGTAGGGGCGTAGGTTCACCCCTCCACTTT. The whole variable domain, remainder taken from reference TRBV19 and TRBJ1-6, is DGGITQSPKYLFRKEGQNVTLSCEQNLNHDAMYWYRQDPGQGLRLIYYSQIVNDFQKGDIAEGYSVSREKKESFPLTVTSAQKNPTAFYLCASSRGVGSPLHFGNGTRLTVT.

This clonotype occurred many times. V and J are TRBV4-1 and TRBJ2-7; D perhaps matches TRBD1 (6 bases). The ends were cut back, 0 bases at V and 3 bases at J, with 12 bases in the middle. The germline V gene encodes CDR1 MGHRA and CDR2 YSYEKL. The CDR3 loop spans 15 amino acids. The CDR3: CASSQERGQRYEQYF. In nucleotides, the CDR3 is TGCGCCAGCAGCCAAGAAAGAGGACAGCGCTACGAGCAGTACTTC.

Concerning this clonotype itself: A junction boundary mismatches the germline segment, possibly from a read error. The chain is built from TRBV5-1 and TRBJ2-2; TRBD2 might be the D (5 bases). The CDR3 totals 14 residues. Per germline, CDR1 SGHRS and CDR2 YFSETQ. CDR3 amino acids: CASSLGANTGELSW. In nucleotides, the CDR3 is TGCGCCAGCAGCTTGGGAGCGAACACCGGGGAGCTGTCTTGG.

The chain is built from TRBV29-1 and TRBJ1-1; 10 positions match TRBD2. The J call may be faulty, since TRBJ2-5 better matches the DNA end. This CDR3 spans 15 amino acids. Per germline, CDR1 SQVTM and CDR2 ANQGSEA. This chain's CDR3 is CSVEGAGGPGETQYF. The DNA of the CDR3 is TGCAGCGTTGAGGGAGCGGGAGGGCCGGGGGAGACCCAGTACTTC.

This clonotype has ten or more counts. The J gene is TRBJ2-7, the V gene TRBV29-1; D uncertain. The germline V gene encodes CDR1 SQVTM and CDR2 ANQGSEA. CDR3 length equals 12 residues. V lost 4 bases and J 2 bases, leaving 9 bases between the germline ends. The chain's CDR3 is CSVGGDTYEQYF. Here the CDR3 DNA reads TGCAGCGTTGGTGGTGACACCTACGAGCAGTACTTC.

In its sample, this clonotype was seen many times. The V call is TRBV28, the J call TRBJ1-2, with D tentatively TRBD1 (5 bases). The CDR3 loop spans 11 amino acids. Per germline, CDR1 MDHEN and CDR2 SYDVKM. The V gene lost 8 bases and the J gene lost 4 bases, with 8 bases spanning the gap. CDR3 residues: CASGTFYGYTF. For the CDR3, the DNA is TGTGCCAGCGGGACGTTCTATGGCTACACCTTC.

Ten or more counts support this clonotype. Germline is not matched at one junction end, which may reflect a read error. The chain employs TRBV7-7 and TRBJ1-1; D may be TRBD1 (6 bases). Germline loops: CDR1 SSHAT, CDR2 FNYEAQ (reference sequence). This CDR3 contains 13 residues. The CDR3 protein is CASSLAPGAEAFF. DNA of the CDR3: TGTGCTAGCAGCTTAGCCCCAGGGGCTGAAGCTTTCTTT.

This clonotype was counted only a few times. Given the absence of the conserved phenylalanine or tryptophan at the CDR3 end, a read error is likely. The DNA is omitted, as the CDR3 cannot be located on it reliably, and the CDR3 follows TCRdb's listing. The chain has TRBV5-1 and TRBJ1-1. Germline V CDR1 and CDR2: SGHRS, YFSETQ. The CDR3 spans 8 residues, counting both ends. CDR3 in amino acids: CASSLGMT.

As for this clonotype: Being one base from a much bigger clone, this may be a read error. This sequence joins TRBV2 and TRBJ1-2; the D gene is possibly TRBD1 (6 bases). Trimming removed 8 bases from V and 6 bases from J, with 13 bases in between. This CDR3 has 12 amino acids. From germline, CDR1 is SNHLY and CDR2 FYNNEI. The chain's CDR3 is CASRWAGDGYTF. Written as DNA, the CDR3 is TGTGCCAGCCGCTGGGCAGGGGATGGCTACACCTTC.

The chain couples TRBV10-3 to TRBJ2-2; 13 bases are a match to TRBD2. Germline V CDR1 and CDR2: ENHRY, SYGVKD. This CDR3 contains 13 residues. With V trimmed by 11 bases and J by 5 bases, 2 bases remained unmatched. The CDR3 spells CALGLAGTGELFF. The CDR3 DNA reads as TGTGCCTTGGGACTAGCGGGGACCGGGGAGCTGTTTTTT.

This clonotype was recorded at least ten times. The gene calls are TRBV19 and TRBJ2-7; tentative D call: TRBD2 (5 bases). This CDR3 is 12 amino acids long. CDR1 is LNHDA and CDR2 is SQIVND in the germline V gene (reference sequence). Trimming took 6 bases from V and 5 from J, leaving 11 bases between them. The DNA for the CDR3 is TGTGCCAGTAGCCTTCCCGGGAACGAGCAGTACTTC. Amino acids: CASSLPGNEQYF.

This clonotype was picked up many times. The gene calls are TRBV7-9 and TRBJ2-7; unclear D gene. The CDR3 spans 14 residues. CDR1 is SEHNR, CDR2 FQNEAQ, per germline (reference sequence). V dropped 5 bases and J dropped 2 bases, with 13 bases sitting between them. The CDR3 region is CASSAIYSPYEQYF. CDR3 nucleotide sequence: TGTGCCAGCAGCGCGATATACTCCCCCTACGAGCAGTACTTC. The full variable domain, rest sourced from reference TRBV7-9 and TRBJ2-7, is DTGVSQNPRHKITKRGQNVTFRCDPISEHNRLYWYRQTLGQGPEFLTYFQNEAQLEKSRLLSDRFSAERPKGSFSTLEIQRTEQGDSAMYLCASSAIYSPYEQYFGPGTRLTVT.